This TCR beta chain was recorded in a study of PD-L1 blockade in urothelial cancer. This clone was observed a few times. The V gene's germline CDR1 is SGHTA and CDR2 FQGTGA. CDR3 length: 14 residues. Trimming removed 6 bases from V and 4 bases from J, with 15 bases in between. The repertoire was sequenced with immunoSEQ multiplex PCR; TCRdb's copy has only in-frame clones and lacks some. The sample includes approximately 55,000 clones, just over 85% of them seen just once. Specified time point: pretreatment peripheral blood. The sequencing here drew on PBMCs, taken around atezolizumab (anti-PD-L1) treatment. This TCR was sampled from a man aged 55-75 years with urothelial cancer. J is TRBJ1-1 and V is TRBV7-3; the D is unclear. The CDR3 sequence: CASSPLASATEAFF. CDR3 sequence (DNA): TGTGCCAGCAGTCCCCTAGCCAGTGCCACTGAAGCTTTCTTT. Together with reference TRBV7-3 and TRBJ1-1, the CDR3 gives the full variable domain: GAGVSQTPSNKVTEKGKYVELRCDPISGHTALYWYRQSLGQGPEFLIYFQGTGAADDSGLPNDRFFAVRPEGSVSTLKIQRTERGDSAVYLCASSPLASATEAFFGQGTRLTVV.